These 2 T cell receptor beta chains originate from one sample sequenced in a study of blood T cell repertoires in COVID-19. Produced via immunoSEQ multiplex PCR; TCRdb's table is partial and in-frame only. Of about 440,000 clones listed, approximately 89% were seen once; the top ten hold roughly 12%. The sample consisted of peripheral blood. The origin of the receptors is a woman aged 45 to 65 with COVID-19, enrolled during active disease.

CDR3 loop: CASRPTDEAADTQYF. CDR3 bases: TGTGCCAGTCGACCCACTGACGAGGCGGCAGATACGCAGTATTTT. The gene calls are TRBV19 and TRBJ2-3; no firm D call. V was trimmed by 8 bases and J by 4 bases, leaving 19 bases between them. Germline V lookup: CDR1 LNHDA, CDR2 SQIVND (reference sequence). The CDR3 covers 15 residues.

The CDR3 here is CASSTWTELREKLFF. CDR3 sequence (DNA): TGTGCCAGCAGCACCTGGACAGAACTTCGGGAAAAACTGTTTTTT. The chain carries TRBV7-9 and TRBJ1-4, with a weak D call TRBD1 (6 bases). Germline loops: CDR1 SEHNR, CDR2 FQNEAQ (reference sequence). The CDR3 loop spans 15 amino acids. Trimming removed 5 bases at V and 8 bases at J, with 18 bases between.